This TCR beta chain is from a study of blood T cell repertoires in COVID-19. The overall study: Donors in the United States, Italy and Spain gave samples during acute or convalescent COVID-19. Sources were T cells, B-cell-depleted T cells, or PBMCs; the material itself was cDNA or gDNA.

This CDR3 has 13 residues. Germline V CDR1 and CDR2: SGHVS, FQNEAQ. The V end lost 3 bases, the J end lost 3 bases, and 8 bases lay between the germline ends. Original methodology: Amplifying reference gene primers gave estimates of nucleated cell counts. Sequencing used immunoSEQ multiplex PCR; TCRdb keeps in-frame clones, though not all of them. The V and J calls and the clone size are those of that table, but D and trimming were determined from the DNA. Among roughly 140,000 clones listed, about 82% were seen once. V usage is TRBV7-8 and J usage is TRBJ1-2; D unresolved. The TCR was taken from a man in his forties or fifties with acute or convalescent COVID-19. The sequenced material came from peripheral blood. For the CDR3, the DNA is TGTGCCAGCAGCTTGCCGGGATACTATGGCTACACCTTC. It specifies CASSLPGYYGYTF. Full variable domain (remainder filled in from reference TRBV7-8 and TRBJ1-2): GAGVSQSPRYKVAKRGQDVALRCDPISGHVSLFWYQQALGQGPEFLTYFQNEAQLDKSGLPSDRFFAERPEGSVSTLKIQRTQQEDSAVYLCASSLPGYYGYTFGSGTRLTVV.